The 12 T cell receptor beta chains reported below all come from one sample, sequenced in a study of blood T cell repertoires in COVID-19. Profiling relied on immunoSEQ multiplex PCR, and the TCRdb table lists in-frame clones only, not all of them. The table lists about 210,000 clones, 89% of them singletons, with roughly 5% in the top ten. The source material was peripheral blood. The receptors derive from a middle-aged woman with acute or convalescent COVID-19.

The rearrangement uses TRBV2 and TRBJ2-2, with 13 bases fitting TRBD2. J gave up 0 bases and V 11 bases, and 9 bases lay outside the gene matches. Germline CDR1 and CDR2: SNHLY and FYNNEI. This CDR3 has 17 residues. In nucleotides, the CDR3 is TGTGCCCTTACGTCCGGGACTAGCGGGACGAACACCGGGGAGCTGTTTTTT. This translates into CALTSGTSGTNTGELFF.

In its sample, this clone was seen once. The CDR3 sequence: CAGNRDSNYGYTF. CDR3 sequence (DNA): TGTGCCGGTAACCGGGACAGTAACTATGGCTACACCTTC. The chain recombines TRBV2 with TRBJ1-2, with TRBD1 matching over 7 bases. The CDR3 contains 13 residues. V was clipped by 11 bases and J by 1 base; unmatched bases: 7. The germline CDR1 and CDR2 sequences are SNHLY and FYNNEI.

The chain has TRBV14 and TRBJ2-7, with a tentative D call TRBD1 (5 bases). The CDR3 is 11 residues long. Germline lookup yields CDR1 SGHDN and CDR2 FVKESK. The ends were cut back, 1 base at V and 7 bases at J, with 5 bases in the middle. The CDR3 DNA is TGTGCCAGCAGCCAAGGGACAGAGCAGTACGTC. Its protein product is CASSQGTEQYV.

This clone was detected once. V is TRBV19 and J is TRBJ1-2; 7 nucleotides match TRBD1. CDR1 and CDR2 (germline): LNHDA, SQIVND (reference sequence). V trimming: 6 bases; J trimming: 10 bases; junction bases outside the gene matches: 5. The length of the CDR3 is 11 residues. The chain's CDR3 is CASRAGGFYTF. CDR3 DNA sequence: TGTGCCAGTAGGGCAGGGGGATTCTACACCTTC.

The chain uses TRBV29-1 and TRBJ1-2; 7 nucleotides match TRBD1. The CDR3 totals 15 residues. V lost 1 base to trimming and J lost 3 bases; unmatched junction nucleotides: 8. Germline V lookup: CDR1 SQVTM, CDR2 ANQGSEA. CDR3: CSVEAAGQAHYGYTF. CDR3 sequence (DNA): TGCAGCGTTGAAGCTGCCGGACAGGCCCACTATGGCTACACCTTC. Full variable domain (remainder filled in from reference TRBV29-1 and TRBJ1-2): SAVISQKPSRDICQRGTSLTIQCQVDSQVTMMFWYRQQPGQSLTLIATANQGSEATYESGFVIDKFPISRPNLTFSTLTVSNMSPEDSSIYLCSVEAAGQAHYGYTFGSGTRLTVV.

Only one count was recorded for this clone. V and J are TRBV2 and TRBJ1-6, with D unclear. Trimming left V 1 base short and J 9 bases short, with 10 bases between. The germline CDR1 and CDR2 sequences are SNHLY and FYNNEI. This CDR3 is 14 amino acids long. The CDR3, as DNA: TGTGCCAGCAGTGAAGGGCAGGTGGGTTCACCCCTCCACTTT. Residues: CASSEGQVGSPLHF.

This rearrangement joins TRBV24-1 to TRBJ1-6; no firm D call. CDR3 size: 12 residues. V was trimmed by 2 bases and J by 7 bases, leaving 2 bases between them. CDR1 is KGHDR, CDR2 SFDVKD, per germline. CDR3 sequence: CATSDSNSPLHF. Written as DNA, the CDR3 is TGTGCCACCAGTGATTCGAATTCACCCCTCCACTTT.

The CDR3 is CSVDSPGGAFF. CDR3 sequence (DNA): TGCAGCGTTGACAGTCCGGGAGGAGCTTTCTTT. V and J are TRBV29-1 and TRBJ1-1; the D is unclear. V shed 3 bases and J shed 10 bases, with 12 bases lying between them. The CDR3 is 11 residues long. Germline CDR1 is SQVTM and CDR2 is ANQGSEA. The whole variable domain, remainder taken from reference TRBV29-1 and TRBJ1-1, is SAVISQKPSRDICQRGTSLTIQCQVDSQVTMMFWYRQQPGQSLTLIATANQGSEATYESGFVIDKFPISRPNLTFSTLTVSNMSPEDSSIYLCSVDSPGGAFFGQGTRLTVV.

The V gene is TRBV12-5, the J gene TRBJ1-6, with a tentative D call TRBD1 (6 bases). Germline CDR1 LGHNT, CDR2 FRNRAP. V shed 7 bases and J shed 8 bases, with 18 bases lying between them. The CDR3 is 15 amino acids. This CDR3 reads CASAKTGGPHSPLHF. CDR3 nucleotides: TGTGCTAGTGCCAAGACGGGGGGGCCCCATTCACCCCTCCACTTT.

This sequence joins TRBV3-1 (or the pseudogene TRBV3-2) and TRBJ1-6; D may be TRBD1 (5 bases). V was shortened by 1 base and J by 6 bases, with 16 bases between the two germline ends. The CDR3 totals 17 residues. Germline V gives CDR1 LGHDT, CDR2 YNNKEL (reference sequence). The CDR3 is CASSQGRSAGRNSPLHF. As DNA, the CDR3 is TGTGCCAGCAGCCAAGGTCGGTCGGCAGGGCGTAATTCACCCCTCCACTTT.

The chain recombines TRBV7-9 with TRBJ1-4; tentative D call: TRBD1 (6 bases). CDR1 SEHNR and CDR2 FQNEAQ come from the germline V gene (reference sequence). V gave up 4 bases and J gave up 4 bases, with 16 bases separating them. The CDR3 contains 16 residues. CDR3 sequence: CASSSAPGQLNEKLFF. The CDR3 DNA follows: TGTGCCAGCAGCTCGGCGCCTGGACAGCTTAATGAAAAACTGTTTTTT.

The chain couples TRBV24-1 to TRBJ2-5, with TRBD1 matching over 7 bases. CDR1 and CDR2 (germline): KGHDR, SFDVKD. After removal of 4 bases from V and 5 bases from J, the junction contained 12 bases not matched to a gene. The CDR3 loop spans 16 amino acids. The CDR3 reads CATSDPNNRGAETQYF. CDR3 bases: TGTGCCACCAGTGACCCAAACAACAGGGGCGCCGAGACCCAGTACTTC.